One T cell receptor beta chain is described in this entry. Generated by immunoSEQ multiplex PCR, the TCRdb table keeps only in-frame clones and is missing some. Among approximately 110,000 clones listed, around 94% were seen once. Germline V gene sequence: CDR1 LNHDA, CDR2 SQIVND (reference sequence). Trimming removed 3 bases from V and 3 bases from J, with 11 bases in between. The CDR3 loop spans 14 amino acids. This sample is drawn from a study of T cell responses to AZD1222 COVID-19 vaccine. This TCR was recovered from an adult in good health. The sample consisted of peripheral blood, taken on day 0 of AZD1222 vaccination. V and J are TRBV19 and TRBJ1-2, with TRBD1 as a possible D gene (6 bases). CDR3 amino acids: CASSIDRPYYGYTF. The CDR3 DNA is TGTGCCAGTAGTATCGACAGGCCGTACTATGGCTACACCTTC.